This is a list of T cell receptor beta chains from one sample in a study of cytomegalovirus exposure and HLA in healthy donors. Method: immunoSEQ multiplex PCR; TCRdb's copy keeps in-frame clones and lacks some. The repertoire holds about 130,000 clones, with almost 80% as singletons. Sample: PBMCs. The source is a female donor in good health and CMV-seronegative. Both conserved end residues are trimmed from each CDR3. Size tells how often a clone was seen (once, few, many) or the class of an expanded clone, and some rows leave it out.

J gene	CDR3 length	clone size	V gene	CDR3 protein
TRBJ2-2	14	.	TRBV4-2	ASSQGGEAAGGELF
TRBJ1-4	11	.	TRBV5-1	ASSTATNEKLF
TRBJ2-2	13	once	TRBV7-3	ASSLTGGLTGELF
TRBJ1-1	13	once	TRBV4-2	ASSQRDRGNTEAF
TRBJ2-3	13	few	TRBV5-4	ASSLGLADTDTQY
TRBJ1-5	15	.	TRBV28	ASSLWGRVRSNQPQH
TRBJ1-4	13	.	TRBV13	ASSLTDRVNEKLF
TRBJ2-7	17	.	TRBV4-3	ASSQEGVMGGPGSYEQY
TRBJ2-5	11	.	TRBV29-1	SADRGDGETQY
TRBJ1-5	13	.	TRBV4-1	ASSLLLGDKEPQH
TRBJ2-3	16	.	TRBV7-2	ASSLVRLAHHIEDTQY
TRBJ2-1	14	.	TRBV11-2	ASSQGLALTYNEQF
TRBJ1-2	12	.	TRBV10-3	AISEAGGLEGYT
TRBJ1-5	13	.	TRBV19	ASSILEASNQPQH